Sequencing of this T cell receptor (beta chain) was carried out in a study of blood T cell repertoires in COVID-19. Assay used: immunoSEQ multiplex PCR; TCRdb lists only in-frame clones, some missing. This repertoire shows about 270,000 clones, approximately 92% found once; its top ten account for roughly 2.3%. V lost 5 bases and J lost 8, with 18 bases in between. The CDR3 is 14 amino acids. The germline V gene has CDR1 SGHTA and CDR2 FQGNSA. Everyone who took part was roughly 18 to 89 years old, and they came from about 25 US areas. Self-reported history from a screening survey and questionnaire set each donor's cohort.

The sequenced sample consisted of PBMCs or T cells enriched from blood (not recorded which). This TCR was recovered from a woman aged 18 to 35 who had recovered from COVID-19. This chain uses TRBV7-2 with TRBJ1-2; D perhaps matches TRBD1 (5 bases). As DNA, the CDR3 is TGTGCCAGCAGCCAGTGGACCTCAAGGGGAGGCTACACCTTC. Protein sequence: CASSQWTSRGGYTF.